This T cell receptor (beta chain) is drawn from a study of blood T cell repertoires in COVID-19. Study summary: Donors in the United States, Italy and Spain gave samples during acute or convalescent COVID-19. T cells, B-cell-depleted T cells, or PBMCs supplied cDNA or gDNA.

This CDR3 contains 13 residues. V lost 1 base and J 8 bases, leaving 9 bases between the germline ends. Germline CDR1 and CDR2: MNHEY and SVGEGT. Original processing notes: Counts of nucleated cells, estimated from reference gene primer amplification, were obtained. Clones were sequenced by immunoSEQ multiplex PCR, and TCRdb holds only the in-frame ones, with some missing. That table is the source of V, J and clone size, and D and trimming were worked out from the DNA. Of under 100,000 clones in the sample, over 80% were seen once. This chain connects TRBV6-2 or TRBV6-3 to TRBJ2-1; D perhaps matches TRBD2 (5 bases). The TCR was taken from a woman aged 55-70 years with active COVID-19. The sequenced material came from peripheral blood. The CDR3 region has the DNA TGTGCCAGCAGTTACTGGGCGGGCGATGAGCAGTTCTTC. It yields the protein CASSYWAGDEQFF.